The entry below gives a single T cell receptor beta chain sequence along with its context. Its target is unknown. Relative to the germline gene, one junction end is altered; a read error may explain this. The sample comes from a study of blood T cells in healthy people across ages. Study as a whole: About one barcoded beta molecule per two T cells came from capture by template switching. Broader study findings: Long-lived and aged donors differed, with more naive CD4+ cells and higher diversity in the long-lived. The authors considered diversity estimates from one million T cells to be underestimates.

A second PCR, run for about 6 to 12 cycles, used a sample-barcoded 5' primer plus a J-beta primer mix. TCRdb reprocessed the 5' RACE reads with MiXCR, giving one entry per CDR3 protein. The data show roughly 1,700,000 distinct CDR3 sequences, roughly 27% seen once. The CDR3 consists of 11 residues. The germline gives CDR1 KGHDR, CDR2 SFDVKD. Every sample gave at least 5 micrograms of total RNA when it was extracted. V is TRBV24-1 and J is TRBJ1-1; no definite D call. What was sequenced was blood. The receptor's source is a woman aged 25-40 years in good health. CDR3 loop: CATSDNTEAFF. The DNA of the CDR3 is TGTGCCACCAGTGATAACACGGAAGCTTTCTTT.